The 11 T cell receptor beta chains below all came from one sample that was sequenced in a study of blood T cell repertoires in COVID-19. Repertoires were generated with immunoSEQ multiplex PCR, while TCRdb's copy carries only in-frame clones and drops some. The table lists 100,000 to 150,000 clones, roughly 84% of them singletons. Material for sequencing was peripheral blood. These receptors were obtained from a man aged 60 to 75 with acute or convalescent COVID-19.

J is TRBJ2-3 and V is TRBV7-9, with 11 bases that match TRBD2. CDR1 SEHNR and CDR2 FQNEAQ come from the germline V gene (reference sequence). V lost 5 bases, J lost 6 bases, and 13 bases stayed unmatched. The CDR3 extends over 17 amino acids. The CDR3 DNA reads TGTGCCAGCAGCCCCTCCGTTGGTAGCGGGAGGGGTGATACGCAGTATTTT. Translated, it gives CASSPSVGSGRGDTQYF.

The V call is TRBV6-5, the J call TRBJ1-5; unclear D gene. CDR3 length: 12 amino acids. Germline V CDR1 and CDR2: MNHEY, SVGAGI. The V gene lost 4 bases and the J gene lost 8 bases, with 9 bases spanning the gap. CDR3 DNA: TGTGCCAGCAGTTCCGACTGGGAGCCCCAGCATTTT. As protein: CASSSDWEPQHF.

The chain has TRBV7-3 and TRBJ2-1; tentatively, D is TRBD2 (5 bases). V gave up 5 bases and J gave up 6 bases, with 14 bases separating them. Per germline, CDR1 SGHTA and CDR2 FQGTGA. CDR3 size: 14 residues. The chain's CDR3 is CASSVSGVINEQFF. The CDR3 nucleotides are TGTGCCAGCAGCGTGTCCGGGGTGATCAATGAGCAGTTCTTC.

The CDR3, as DNA: TGCGCCAGCAGCCAACTCGACAGGGGGCGGACTCAAGAGACCCAGTACTTC. Its translation is CASSQLDRGRTQETQYF. The rearrangement joins TRBV4-1 to TRBJ2-5; 10 bases fit TRBD1. The CDR3 is 17 residues long. Germline-derived CDR1 and CDR2 are MGHRA and YSYEKL. The trim removed 2 bases at V and 2 bases at J, leaving 8 bases unmatched.

This sequence joins TRBV10-3 and TRBJ1-1, with D hard to call. V was shortened by 6 bases and J by 3 bases, with 14 bases between the two germline ends. The CDR3 spans 14 residues. CDR1 and CDR2 from the germline V gene are ENHRY and SYGVKD. CDR3 in amino acids: CAIRRSGPDTEAFF. CDR3 bases: TGTGCCATCAGGAGGTCTGGCCCGGACACTGAAGCTTTCTTT.

The J gene is TRBJ2-5, the V gene TRBV2, with 10 bases identical to TRBD2. Trimming removed 6 bases from V and 4 bases from J; junction bases left unmatched: 8. Germline values: CDR1 SNHLY, CDR2 FYNNEI. The CDR3 covers 15 residues. The CDR3 region is CASSAASGSLETQYF. The CDR3 coding sequence is TGTGCCAGCAGCGCGGCTAGCGGGAGCTTAGAGACCCAGTACTTC.

The chain has TRBV19 and TRBJ1-4; TRBD1 aligns across 8 bases. The V gene end was trimmed by 3 bases and the J gene end by 5 bases; junction bases not matched to a gene: 5. The CDR3 spans 15 residues. Looked up from germline, CDR1 is LNHDA and CDR2 is SQIVND (reference sequence). The CDR3: CASSMAGQGNEKLFF. DNA of the CDR3: TGTGCCAGTAGTATGGCCGGACAGGGCAATGAAAAACTGTTTTTT.

V gene TRBV24-1 combines with J gene TRBJ2-7, with 9 bases aligning to TRBD1. Trimming cost V 2 bases and J 4 bases; bases outside gene matches: 8. CDR1 is KGHDR and CDR2 is SFDVKD in the germline V gene. CDR3 length equals 16 residues. The DNA for the CDR3 is TGTGCCACCAGTGATTCCGCCGGGACAGGGCGGTACGAGCAGTACTTC. Its protein is CATSDSAGTGRYEQYF.

This clone appeared a single time. This chain connects TRBV10-3 to TRBJ2-3; perhaps TRBD2 as D (5 bases). The V gene's germline CDR1 is ENHRY and CDR2 SYGVKD. The ends were cut back, 3 bases at V and 2 bases at J, with 12 bases in the middle. The CDR3 covers 15 residues. The CDR3: CAISEGSWVTDTQYF. The CDR3 bases are TGTGCCATCAGTGAAGGGAGCTGGGTCACAGATACGCAGTATTTT.

The chain employs TRBV7-2 and TRBJ2-3; the match to TRBD1 covers 8 bases. The CDR3 loop spans 15 amino acids. The V gene end was trimmed by 3 bases and the J gene end by 3 bases; junction bases not matched to a gene: 5. Germline lookup yields CDR1 SGHTA and CDR2 FQGNSA. The CDR3 DNA reads TGTGCCAGCAGCTTTGACAGGGGAATGACAGATACGCAGTATTTT. Translation: CASSFDRGMTDTQYF.

This clone was counted between two and nine times. This chain uses TRBV4-1 with TRBJ1-5; tentatively, D is TRBD1 (6 bases). The CDR3 runs 16 residues. Trimming shortened V by 4 bases and J by 0 bases, and 13 bases separated the two germline ends. The germline V gene has CDR1 MGHRA and CDR2 YSYEKL. The DNA for the CDR3 is TGCGCCAGCAGCCCCGGACAGACCATTAGCAATCAGCCCCAGCATTTT. This translates into CASSPGQTISNQPQHF.